This record looks at one T cell receptor (beta chain) sequence and its context. Using immunoSEQ multiplex PCR, the repertoire was profiled, and TCRdb retains in-frame clones only, with some absent. The table shows about 85,000 clones, with around nine tenths occurring only once. This record comes from a study of blood T cell repertoires in COVID-19. As for the study in general: Whether acute or convalescent, the COVID-19 samples came from the United States, Italy and Spain.

The sample comprised peripheral blood. The source of this sequence is a woman over 75 with acute or convalescent COVID-19.

The DNA for the CDR3 is TGTGCCAGCAGCGTAGACTCGGGCACAGATACGCAGTATTTT. Its translation: CASSVDSGTDTQYF. The V and J genes are TRBV9 and TRBJ2-3, with D uncertain. CDR3 length: 14 residues. V shed 0 bases and J shed 1 base, with 6 bases lying between them. CDR1 SGDLS and CDR2 YYNGEE come from the germline V gene.